The entry below gives a single T cell receptor (beta chain) sequence along with its context. The V end lost 1 base, the J end lost 8 bases, and 12 bases lay between the germline ends. This CDR3 spans 14 amino acids. Germline assignment: CDR1 SGHTA and CDR2 FQGNSA. The data derive from a study of control samples from healthy donors and cancer patients. This table comes from immunoSEQ multiplex PCR, and its TCRdb copy is limited to in-frame clones, with some not included. The sample lists some 49,000 clones, 65% to 90% occurring once. This rearrangement joins TRBV7-2 to TRBJ2-4, with D possibly called TRBD1 or TRBD2 (5 bases each). Sequencing was carried out using PBMCs. The receptor was derived from a woman in her forties or fifties with lung cancer. The CDR3 spells CASSLGGPAHIQYF. In DNA, the CDR3 is TGTGCCAGCAGCTTAGGGGGACCGGCCCACATTCAGTACTTC.